These 5 T cell receptor beta chains share one sample of origin, sequenced in a study of blood T cell repertoires in COVID-19. The method was immunoSEQ multiplex PCR; TCRdb's version includes in-frame clones alone and lacks a portion of them. The sample has 200,000 or so clones; around 84% are singletons. Material: peripheral blood. The receptors come from a human donor in a cohort sampled during active COVID-19.

This chain joins TRBV19 and TRBJ2-1; D gene unclear. In germline, CDR1 is LNHDA, CDR2 SQIVND (reference sequence). The V gene lost 2 bases and the J gene lost 3 bases, with 8 bases spanning the gap. The CDR3 has 14 residues. The CDR3 here is CASSISLIYNEQFF. CDR3 sequence (DNA): TGTGCCAGTAGTATAAGCCTAATCTACAATGAGCAGTTCTTC.

The chain carries TRBV3-1 (or the pseudogene TRBV3-2) and TRBJ2-5; D may be TRBD1 (6 bases). Trimming removed 5 bases at V and 5 bases at J, with 21 bases between. This CDR3 comprises 16 residues. Germline loops: CDR1 LGHDT, CDR2 YNNKEL (reference sequence). The CDR3 DNA is TGTGCCAGCAGCGGAAAAACAGGGATCGATTTGGAGACCCAGTACTTC. It is translated as CASSGKTGIDLETQYF.

The table lists this clone with a few counts. The V call is TRBV5-1, the J call TRBJ2-7, with D perhaps TRBD2 (5 bases). Trimming took 3 bases from V and 0 from J, leaving 13 bases between them. The CDR3 loop spans 15 amino acids. Germline assignment: CDR1 SGHRS and CDR2 YFSETQ. The CDR3 DNA is TGCGCCAGCAGCTCCGACGGGGTAAGCTCCTACGAGCAGTACTTC. Protein product: CASSSDGVSSYEQYF.

The V call is TRBV11-1, the J call TRBJ2-5; D is ambiguous. The V end was cut by 3 bases, the J end by 2 bases, with 10 bases between. Germline V lookup: CDR1 SGHAT, CDR2 FQDESV (reference sequence). This CDR3 region has 14 residues. The CDR3 DNA reads as TGTGCCAGCAGCTTGGCGGATTGGCAAGAGACCCAGTACTTC. It translates to CASSLADWQETQYF.

This chain connects TRBV7-9 to TRBJ1-5; D is uncertain. The germline V gene encodes CDR1 SEHNR and CDR2 FQNEAQ (reference sequence). Trimming cost V 3 bases and J 3 bases, with 6 bases left between them. The CDR3 loop spans 13 amino acids. The CDR3 DNA reads TGTGCCAGCAGCTTTCAGGCCAATCAGCCCCAGCATTTT. Translated, it gives CASSFQANQPQHF.